The rows below give T cell receptor beta chains drawn from one sample of a study of response to subunit inactivated influenza vaccine. TCRdb re-analysed the RT-PCR reads in MiXCR, keeping a single row per CDR3 protein. The sample includes about 170,000 distinct CDR3 sequences, approximately 12% of them seen just once. These data are also associated with another study on T cells expressing NK-cell markers.

The sample was CD8+ T cells sorted from PBMCs, taken approximately 13 days after vaccination. The receptors were sampled from a man in his forties or fifties who received an inactivated influenza vaccine. CDR3s include the opening cysteine and the closing phenylalanine or tryptophan. D genes are given only for firm matches. Part of the rows lack a size; the others show once, few, many or a class for expanded clones.

abundance: NA; j_gene: TRBJ2-2; d_gene: TRBD1; v_gene: TRBV10-3; CDR3aa: CAIRLLGDRGSGELFF; CDR3nt: TGTGCCATCAGGCTCCTTGGGGACAGGGGGTCCGGGGAGCTGTTTTTT
abundance: few; j_gene: TRBJ2-1; d_gene: NA; v_gene: TRBV2; CDR3aa: CASSEISWAF; CDR3nt: TGTGCCAGCAGTGAAATTAGCTGGGCCTTC
abundance: few; j_gene: TRBJ2-1; d_gene: NA; v_gene: TRBV14; CDR3aa: CASSHSRARSSYNEQFF; CDR3nt: TGTGCCAGCAGCCATTCTCGCGCCAGGAGCTCCTACAATGAGCAGTTCTTC
abundance: few; j_gene: TRBJ2-1; d_gene: TRBD1; v_gene: TRBV9; CDR3aa: CASSVGTGTSNEQFF; CDR3nt: TGTGCCAGCAGCGTAGGGACAGGGACCAGTAATGAGCAGTTCTTC
abundance: few; j_gene: TRBJ2-1; d_gene: TRBD2; v_gene: TRBV10-2; CDR3aa: CASSDFLAGVSNEQFF; CDR3nt: TGCGCCAGCAGCGACTTTCTAGCGGGAGTCTCCAATGAGCAGTTCTTC
abundance: NA; j_gene: TRBJ2-3; d_gene: TRBD2; v_gene: TRBV20-1; CDR3aa: CSARDRLAGSTDTQYF; CDR3nt: TGCAGTGCTAGAGATCGGTTAGCGGGAAGCACAGATACGCAGTATTTT
abundance: NA; j_gene: TRBJ2-3; d_gene: NA; v_gene: TRBV7-6; CDR3aa: CASSYHSTDTQYF; CDR3nt: TGTGCCAGCAGCTACCACTCCACAGATACGCAGTATTTT
abundance: NA; j_gene: TRBJ2-1; d_gene: TRBD2; v_gene: TRBV9; CDR3aa: CASSGSGGPHNEQFF; CDR3nt: TGTGCCAGCAGCGGGAGCGGGGGGCCACACAATGAGCAGTTCTTC
abundance: few; j_gene: TRBJ2-7; d_gene: TRBD1; v_gene: TRBV4-1; CDR3aa: CASSQGGGTGAYEQYF; CDR3nt: TGCGCCAGCAGCCAAGGCGGGGGGACAGGGGCCTACGAGCAGTACTTC
abundance: few; j_gene: TRBJ2-7; d_gene: TRBD1; v_gene: TRBV14; CDR3aa: CASSHGTGITYEQYF; CDR3nt: TGTGCCAGCAGCCATGGGACAGGAATCACCTACGAGCAGTACTTC
abundance: few; j_gene: TRBJ2-7; d_gene: NA; v_gene: TRBV2; CDR3aa: CARTQFSYEQYF; CDR3nt: TGTGCCCGCACACAGTTCTCCTACGAGCAGTACTTC
abundance: few; j_gene: TRBJ1-1; d_gene: TRBD1; v_gene: TRBV12-5; CDR3aa: CASGLDGQGPEAFF; CDR3nt: TGTGCTAGTGGTTTGGATGGACAGGGCCCTGAAGCTTTCTTT
abundance: many; j_gene: TRBJ2-7; d_gene: TRBD2; v_gene: TRBV6-5; CDR3aa: CASSNPGLAYEQYF; CDR3nt: TGTGCCAGCAGTAACCCGGGACTAGCTTACGAGCAGTACTTC
abundance: NA; j_gene: TRBJ2-1; d_gene: NA; v_gene: TRBV30; CDR3aa: CAWSNSFEQFF; CDR3nt: TGTGCCTGGAGTAATTCATTTGAGCAGTTCTTC
abundance: few; j_gene: TRBJ1-2; d_gene: NA; v_gene: TRBV10-2; CDR3aa: CASSEDISVFYGYTF; CDR3nt: TGCGCCAGCAGTGAAGACATATCGGTGTTCTATGGCTACACCTTC
abundance: many; j_gene: TRBJ2-7; d_gene: TRBD1; v_gene: TRBV6-5; CDR3aa: CASSYSIPGQGFYEQYF; CDR3nt: TGTGCCAGCAGTTACTCAATACCGGGACAGGGTTTCTACGAGCAGTACTTC
abundance: NA; j_gene: TRBJ2-2; d_gene: TRBD2; v_gene: TRBV9; CDR3aa: CASSVATSGRAHTGELFF; CDR3nt: TGTGCCAGCAGCGTAGCTACTAGCGGGAGGGCCCACACCGGGGAGCTGTTTTTT
abundance: few; j_gene: TRBJ2-3; d_gene: TRBD2; v_gene: TRBV7-9; CDR3aa: CASSQVVAGNTDTQYF; CDR3nt: TGTGCCAGCAGCCAGGTGGTAGCGGGGAACACAGATACGCAGTATTTT
abundance: many; j_gene: TRBJ2-7; d_gene: NA; v_gene: TRBV6-2/TRBV6-3; CDR3aa: CASSKLVRGSRREAYEQYF; CDR3nt: TGTGCCAGCAGTAAATTAGTCCGTGGCTCTCGAAGGGAGGCCTACGAGCAGTACTTC
abundance: few; j_gene: TRBJ2-3; d_gene: NA; v_gene: TRBV12-3/TRBV12-4; CDR3aa: CASSSGAVETDTQYF; CDR3nt: TGTGCCAGCAGTTCAGGGGCTGTGGAAACAGATACGCAGTATTTT
abundance: NA; j_gene: TRBJ1-6; d_gene: NA; v_gene: TRBV6-1; CDR3aa: CASSTPTGPNSPLHF; CDR3nt: TGTGCCAGCAGTACCCCGACAGGCCCTAATTCACCCCTCCACTTT
abundance: few; j_gene: TRBJ2-1; d_gene: NA; v_gene: TRBV27; CDR3aa: CASSLFGDNEQFF; CDR3nt: TGTGCCAGCAGTTTATTCGGGGACAATGAGCAGTTCTTC
abundance: NA; j_gene: TRBJ1-1; d_gene: NA; v_gene: TRBV7-8; CDR3aa: CASSPTGERDTEAFF; CDR3nt: TGTGCCAGCAGCCCCACCGGGGAAAGGGACACTGAAGCTTTCTTT
abundance: NA; j_gene: TRBJ2-7; d_gene: NA; v_gene: TRBV7-9; CDR3aa: CASSPAGTASYEQYF; CDR3nt: TGTGCCAGCAGCCCCGCCGGGACCGCTTCCTACGAGCAGTACTTC
abundance: few; j_gene: TRBJ1-6; d_gene: TRBD1; v_gene: TRBV27; CDR3aa: CASGTGGYNSPLHF; CDR3nt: TGTGCCAGCGGGACAGGGGGTTATAATTCACCCCTCCACTTT
abundance: NA; j_gene: TRBJ2-7; d_gene: NA; v_gene: TRBV11-2; CDR3aa: CASSLDYAPDTSYEQYF; CDR3nt: TGTGCCAGCAGCTTAGATTACGCTCCGGACACCTCCTACGAGCAGTACTTC
abundance: few; j_gene: TRBJ1-1; d_gene: NA; v_gene: TRBV29-1; CDR3aa: CSSRVGNTEAFF; CDR3nt: TGCAGCTCCCGGGTGGGTAACACTGAAGCTTTCTTT
abundance: NA; j_gene: TRBJ2-3; d_gene: TRBD2; v_gene: TRBV7-9; CDR3aa: CASSLGLAGGTDTQYF; CDR3nt: TGTGCCAGCAGCTTAGGCCTAGCGGGGGGCACAGATACGCAGTATTTT
abundance: many; j_gene: TRBJ1-5; d_gene: TRBD1; v_gene: TRBV6-2/TRBV6-3; CDR3aa: CASSLDREYQPQHF; CDR3nt: TGTGCCAGCAGTTTAGACAGGGAATATCAGCCCCAGCATTTT
abundance: many; j_gene: TRBJ2-2; d_gene: NA; v_gene: TRBV2; CDR3aa: CASSEFPNTGELFF; CDR3nt: TGTGCCAGCAGTGAGTTTCCGAACACCGGGGAGCTGTTTTTT
abundance: NA; j_gene: TRBJ1-1; d_gene: NA; v_gene: TRBV12-3/TRBV12-4; CDR3aa: CASSYLGDAYLLGTEAFF; CDR3nt: TGTGCCAGCAGTTATTTGGGGGACGCCTATTTGTTGGGCACTGAAGCTTTCTTT
abundance: few; j_gene: TRBJ2-6; d_gene: NA; v_gene: TRBV10-2; CDR3aa: CASSESPGTGANVLTF; CDR3nt: TGCGCCAGCAGTGAGTCCCCAGGGACCGGGGCCAACGTCCTGACTTTC
abundance: few; j_gene: TRBJ1-2; d_gene: NA; v_gene: TRBV11-2; CDR3aa: CASSLDGGWVRGYTF; CDR3nt: TGTGCCAGCAGCTTAGACGGTGGTTGGGTGCGTGGCTACACCTTC
abundance: many; j_gene: TRBJ2-7; d_gene: NA; v_gene: TRBV4-1; CDR3aa: CASSEGGLAYEQYF; CDR3nt: TGCGCCAGCAGCGAGGGGGGCCTTGCCTACGAGCAGTACTTC